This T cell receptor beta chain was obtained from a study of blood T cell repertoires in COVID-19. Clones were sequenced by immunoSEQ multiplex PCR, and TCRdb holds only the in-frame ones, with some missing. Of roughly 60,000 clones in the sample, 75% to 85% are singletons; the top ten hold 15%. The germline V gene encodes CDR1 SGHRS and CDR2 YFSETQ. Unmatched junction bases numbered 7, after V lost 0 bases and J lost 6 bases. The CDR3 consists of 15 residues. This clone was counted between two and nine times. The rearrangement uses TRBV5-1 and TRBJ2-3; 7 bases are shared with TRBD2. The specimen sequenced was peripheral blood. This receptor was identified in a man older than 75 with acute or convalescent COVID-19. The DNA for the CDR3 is TGCGCCAGCAGCTTGGTTGGGGGGGTCGCGGATACGCAGTATTTT. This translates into CASSLVGGVADTQYF.